The 20 T cell receptor beta chains reported below all come from one sample, sequenced in a study of T-cell memory formation after mild COVID-19. MiXCR, applied by TCRdb to the 5' RACE reads, yields one record per CDR3 protein. The sample contains over 400,000 distinct CDR3 sequences, less than 25% of which appear only once. The sequencing input was PBMCs or a T cell subset sorted from them (not recorded which). The receptors stem from an adult woman who had mild COVID-19 (a few samples of this study predate the infection). Cell type and time point are not known.

The chain recombines TRBV25-1 with TRBJ2-3, with D hard to call. This CDR3 contains 14 residues. V lost 8 bases and J lost 0, with 12 bases in between. CDR1 is MGHDK and CDR2 is SYGVNS in the germline V gene. The CDR3 DNA is TGTGCCAGCGGTCGGGTGATTAGCACAGATACGCAGTATTTT. Amino acid sequence: CASGRVISTDTQYF.

This clonotype has ten or more counts. This chain joins TRBV20-1 and TRBJ2-1; D not resolved. Germline V gene data show CDR1 as DFQATT and CDR2 as SNEGSKA (reference sequence). Trimming removed 5 bases at V and 6 bases at J, with 20 bases between. The CDR3 runs to 15 residues. CDR3 sequence reads: CSAQPPTQNINEQFF. The CDR3 bases are TGCAGTGCTCAACCCCCCACACAAAATATCAATGAGCAGTTCTTC.

The chain joins TRBV7-9 to TRBJ2-3, with D possibly TRBD2 on 5 matching bases. The CDR3 is 17 residues long. With 3 bases removed from V and 0 bases from J, the gap between germline ends came to 16 bases. Germline lookup yields CDR1 SEHNR and CDR2 FQNEAQ (reference sequence). The CDR3 sequence: CASSLGSSSRSTDTQYF. DNA of the CDR3: TGTGCCAGCAGCTTGGGATCTAGCAGCCGTAGCACAGATACGCAGTATTTT.

This chain uses TRBV6-1 with TRBJ2-3; a possible D gene is TRBD2 (6 bases). Germline-derived CDR1 and CDR2 are MNHNS and SASEGT. V lost 7 bases to trimming and J lost 3 bases, with 14 bases between them. This CDR3 comprises 14 residues. CDR3 DNA sequence: TGTGCCAGCACCCCGACTAGGTCAACAGATACGCAGTATTTT. It specifies CASTPTRSTDTQYF.

V usage is TRBV12-3 or TRBV12-4 and J usage is TRBJ2-7; TRBD2 matches 10 bases. The CDR3 has 14 residues. V was clipped by 6 bases and J by 1 base; unmatched bases: 3. The CDR3 nucleotides read TGTGCCAGCAGGACAGCGGGAGGGTCCTACGAGCAGTACTTC. Translated: CASRTAGGSYEQYF.

This clonotype was seen only a few times. The rearrangement links TRBV15 to TRBJ2-3; 8 bases agree with TRBD1. CDR1 is LNHNV, CDR2 YYDKDF, per germline (reference sequence). V was clipped by 1 base and J by 2 bases; unmatched bases: 5. CDR3 length: 16 residues. The CDR3 spells CATSRATGANTDTQYF. The CDR3 region has the DNA TGTGCCACCAGCAGAGCGACAGGGGCGAACACAGATACGCAGTATTTT.

The chain carries TRBV7-9 and TRBJ1-1, with a possible D match to TRBD1 (6 bases). The germline V and J ends were trimmed by 6 bases and 0 bases, with 14 bases remaining between them. CDR1 SEHNR and CDR2 FQNEAQ come from the germline V gene (reference sequence). The CDR3 has 15 amino acids. Written as DNA, the CDR3 is TGTGCCAGCAGTCGTTCCAGGGGAGTGAACACTGAAGCTTTCTTT. This translates into CASSRSRGVNTEAFF. The full variable domain, rest sourced from reference TRBV7-9 and TRBJ1-1, is DTGVSQNPRHKITKRGQNVTFRCDPISEHNRLYWYRQTLGQGPEFLTYFQNEAQLEKSRLLSDRFSAERPKGSFSTLEIQRTEQGDSAMYLCASSRSRGVNTEAFFGQGTRLTVV.

The CDR3 nucleotides are TGTGCCAGCAGCTTCGGACAGGGGAGAGTAAGACCAGCCTACGAGCAGTACTTC. Residues: CASSFGQGRVRPAYEQYF. This chain links TRBV11-2 with TRBJ2-7; 9 bases are shared with TRBD1. In germline, CDR1 is SGHAT, CDR2 FQNNGV. This CDR3 has 18 residues. The V gene end was trimmed by 3 bases and the J gene end by 2 bases; junction bases not matched to a gene: 14.

This clonotype was observed a few times. V is TRBV7-9 and J is TRBJ1-4; D not certain. CDR3 length: 14 amino acids. Trimming took off 1 base at V and 0 bases at J, with 3 bases between the two ends. Germline V gene data show CDR1 as SEHNR and CDR2 as FQNEAQ (reference sequence). CDR3 loop: CASSLEATNEKLFF. The CDR3 region has the DNA TGTGCCAGCAGCTTAGAGGCAACTAATGAAAAACTGTTTTTT.

This clonotype was seen more than once but under ten times. The CDR3 spells CASSLAAGQGFNEQFF. The CDR3 region has the DNA TGTGCCAGCAGCTTAGCCGCGGGACAGGGGTTCAATGAGCAGTTCTTC. V and J are TRBV7-2 and TRBJ2-1; 10 nucleotides align to TRBD1. Germline V CDR1 and CDR2: SGHTA, FQGNSA. This CDR3 spans 16 amino acids. Losses at the gene ends were 0 bases for V and 6 bases for J; bases not matched to a gene: 5. The full variable domain, its missing parts supplied by reference TRBV7-2 and TRBJ2-1, is GAGVSQSPSNKVTEKGKDVELRCDPISGHTALYWYRQSLGQGLEFLIYFQGNSAPDKSGLPSDRFSAERTGGSVSTLTIQRTQQEDSAVYLCASSLAAGQGFNEQFFGPGTRLTVL.

This clonotype occurred a few times. The rearrangement joins TRBV25-1 to TRBJ2-3; possible D gene TRBD1, 5 bases. The CDR3 sequence is 16 residues long. Germline V gene lookup returns CDR1 MGHDK and CDR2 SYGVNS. V shed 1 base and J shed 5 bases, with 16 bases lying between them. The CDR3 coding sequence is TGTGCCAGCAGTGAATTGAGCCAGGGTGCACGAGATACGCAGTATTTT. Its protein is CASSELSQGARDTQYF.

This chain uses TRBV24-1 with TRBJ2-7, with D possibly TRBD2 on 5 matching bases. This CDR3 region has 14 residues. V dropped 5 bases and J dropped 2 bases, with 12 bases sitting between them. Germline CDR1 and CDR2: KGHDR and SFDVKD. CDR3 sequence reads: CATSASGPPYEQYF. The CDR3 DNA reads TGTGCCACCAGTGCGAGCGGTCCACCCTACGAGCAGTACTTC.

CDR3 sequence: CAWSVGHKGQPQHF. CDR3 in DNA: TGTGCCTGGAGTGTAGGCCACAAAGGCCAGCCCCAGCATTTT. This chain connects TRBV30 to TRBJ1-5, with no clear D. The V end was cut by 0 bases, the J end by 7 bases, with 13 bases between. The germline V gene encodes CDR1 GTSNPN and CDR2 SVGIG (reference sequence). CDR3 length: 14 residues.

This clonotype was counted ten times or more. The V gene is TRBV5-4, the J gene TRBJ1-4; D is possibly TRBD1 (5 bases). Trimming took 3 bases from V and 4 from J, leaving 10 bases between them. Germline values: CDR1 SGHNT, CDR2 YYREEE (reference sequence). CDR3 length: 14 residues. DNA for the CDR3: TGTGCCAGCAGCTCTGGGACGGGTAATGAAAAACTGTTTTTT. This translates into CASSSGTGNEKLFF.

This clonotype was seen a handful of times. V gene TRBV5-4 combines with J gene TRBJ2-5; perhaps D is TRBD1 or TRBD2 (7 bases each). CDR1 and CDR2 from the germline V gene are SGHNT and YYREEE (reference sequence). V dropped 4 bases and J dropped 3 bases, with 16 bases sitting between them. CDR3 size: 15 residues. The DNA for the CDR3 is TGTGCCAGCAGCCCGACAGGGAGGGCTGAAGAGACCCAGTACTTC. This translates into CASSPTGRAEETQYF.

The CDR3 reads CASSRRDRGRSGELFF. In nucleotides, the CDR3 is TGTGCCAGCAGCCGCCGGGACAGGGGGCGGTCCGGGGAGCTGTTTTTT. V and J are TRBV11-2 and TRBJ2-2, with 12 bases identical to TRBD1. The germline CDR1 and CDR2 sequences are SGHAT and FQNNGV. The CDR3 is made up of 16 amino acids. V gave up 5 bases and J gave up 6 bases; unmatched junction bases: 7. Variable domain in full (rest from reference TRBV11-2 and TRBJ2-2): EAGVAQSPRYKIIEKRQSVAFWCNPISGHATLYWYQQILGQGPKLLIQFQNNGVVDDSQLPKDRFSAERLKGVDSTLKIQPAKLEDSAVYLCASSRRDRGRSGELFFGEGSRLTVL.

The genes are TRBV18 and TRBJ1-4, with 8 bases matching TRBD1. J was trimmed by 8 bases and V by 3 bases; bases with no gene match: 8. This CDR3 has 15 residues. Germline lookup yields CDR1 KGHSH and CDR2 LQKENI. CDR3 sequence reads: CASSPPGQAGEKLFF. CDR3 coding DNA: TGTGCCAGCTCACCGCCGGGACAGGCTGGGGAAAAACTGTTTTTT.

This clonotype has a handful of counts. This chain connects TRBV5-1 to TRBJ1-2, with D tentatively TRBD1 (5 bases). This CDR3 contains 13 residues. V dropped 0 bases and J dropped 5 bases, with 8 bases sitting between them. Looked up from germline, CDR1 is SGHRS and CDR2 is YFSETQ. As DNA, the CDR3 is TGCGCCAGCAGCTTGGATGCAGGGTATGGCTACACCTTC. It yields the protein CASSLDAGYGYTF.

This clonotype was counted only a few times. This chain joins TRBV5-6 and TRBJ2-5, with 9 bases aligning to TRBD1. Germline CDR1 SGHDT, CDR2 YYEEEE. Losses at the gene ends were 5 bases for V and 4 bases for J; bases not matched to a gene: 9. CDR3 length equals 15 residues. CDR3 sequence reads: CASSRDRGVGETQYF. CDR3 coding DNA: TGTGCCAGCAGTCGAGACAGGGGGGTTGGAGAGACCCAGTACTTC.

This clonotype has only a few counts. The chain uses TRBV5-1 and TRBJ2-2; D is ambiguous. The CDR3 length is 13 residues. V lost 0 bases to trimming and J lost 6 bases, with 6 bases between them. Germline V gives CDR1 SGHRS, CDR2 YFSETQ. The CDR3 is CASSLALSGELFF. As DNA, the CDR3 is TGCGCCAGCAGCTTGGCCTTGTCCGGGGAGCTGTTTTTT.